The 18 T cell receptor beta chains presented below share a single source sample, sequenced in a study of blood T cells in healthy people across ages. Alongside a J-beta primer mix, a sample-barcoded 5' primer served in a second PCR lasting roughly 7 to 11 cycles. TCRdb processed the 5' RACE reads anew with MiXCR; each CDR3 protein has one entry. The data show roughly 700,000 distinct CDR3 sequences, around 25% seen once. In addition, the sample was reused for a study of T cells of mothers and their children.

Sequenced sample: blood. The receptors derive from a boy younger than 18 in good health.

This clonotype was counted a few times. The chain joins TRBV3-1 to TRBJ2-1; the match to TRBD1 covers 7 bases. Germline lookup yields CDR1 LGHDT and CDR2 YNNKEL (reference sequence). The CDR3 covers 16 residues. J lost 0 bases, V lost 1 base, and 3 bases had no gene match. The CDR3 sequence: CASSQAPGGSYNEQFF. CDR3 nucleotide sequence: TGTGCCAGCAGCCAAGCTCCAGGGGGCTCCTACAATGAGCAGTTCTTC.

This clonotype came up a few times. The chain joins TRBV12-3 or TRBV12-4 to TRBJ1-6; D perhaps matches TRBD1 (5 bases). The CDR3 covers 11 residues. Trimming removed 3 bases at V and 13 bases at J, with 7 bases between. In nucleotides, the CDR3 is TGTGCCAGCAGTTTGGGGGGTCCCCTCCACTTT. Protein: CASSLGGPLHF.

This clonotype was seen a handful of times. The rearrangement links TRBV12-5 to TRBJ1-1; 9 bases fit TRBD1. This CDR3 spans 14 amino acids. Germline V gene data show CDR1 as LGHNT and CDR2 as FRNRAP. The V gene end was trimmed by 3 bases and the J gene end by 8 bases; junction bases not matched to a gene: 7. CDR3 sequence: CASGLQGAPSEAFF. The DNA of the CDR3 is TGTGCTAGTGGTTTACAGGGGGCGCCTTCCGAAGCTTTCTTT. The whole variable domain, remainder taken from reference TRBV12-5 and TRBJ1-1, is DARVTQTPRHKVTEMGQEVTMRCQPILGHNTVFWYRQTMMQGLELLAYFRNRAPLDDSGMPKDRFSAEMPDATLATLKIQPSEPRDSAVYFCASGLQGAPSEAFFGQGTRLTVV.

The rearrangement uses TRBV7-2 and TRBJ2-7; D ambiguous. This CDR3 is built from 11 residues. Germline V lookup: CDR1 SGHTA, CDR2 FQGNSA. Deletions cut 2 bases from V and 6 bases from J, with 5 bases between. This CDR3 is CASSLFREQYF. The DNA for the CDR3 is TGTGCCAGCAGCTTATTCCGCGAGCAGTACTTC. The full variable domain, with the rest looked up from reference TRBV7-2 and TRBJ2-7, is GAGVSQSPSNKVTEKGKDVELRCDPISGHTALYWYRQSLGQGLEFLIYFQGNSAPDKSGLPSDRFSAERTGGSVSTLTIQRTQQEDSAVYLCASSLFREQYFGPGTRLTVT.

In nucleotides, the CDR3 is TGTGCCAGCTCACCTTCCGGAGGGATAGAGACCCAGTACTTC. It yields the protein CASSPSGGIETQYF. V usage is TRBV18 and J usage is TRBJ2-5, with D perhaps matching TRBD2 (6 bases). The V end was cut by 3 bases, the J end by 4 bases, with 12 bases between. Germline V gives CDR1 KGHSH, CDR2 LQKENI. This CDR3 has 14 amino acids.

This clonotype has just a few counts. The chain joins TRBV2 to TRBJ2-5; D is unresolved. Germline V gene lookup returns CDR1 SNHLY and CDR2 FYNNEI. With 7 bases removed from V and 4 bases from J, the gap between germline ends came to 10 bases. This CDR3 has 12 amino acids. CDR3 sequence (DNA): TGTGCCAGCATTGGGGTTCTAGAGACCCAGTACTTC. Its translation is CASIGVLETQYF.

V usage is TRBV6-2 or TRBV6-3 and J usage is TRBJ2-2, with D maybe TRBD2 (5 bases). Trimming removed 2 bases at V and 2 bases at J, with 12 bases between. CDR3 length: 16 residues. Germline CDR1 reads MNHEY; CDR2 reads SVGEGT. Written as DNA, the CDR3 is TGTGCCAGCAGTTACCTGGGCAGACTAAACACCGGGGAGCTGTTTTTT. It yields the protein CASSYLGRLNTGELFF.

This clonotype was detected a few times. The chain carries TRBV2 and TRBJ2-5; no clear D gene. The DNA end is a closer match to TRBJ2-7, so the J assignment may be wrong. The CDR3 has 14 amino acids. Germline-derived CDR1 and CDR2 are SNHLY and FYNNEI. The CDR3 protein is CASSDFTNSYEQYF. Written as DNA, the CDR3 is TGTGCCAGCAGTGATTTTACCAACTCCTACGAGCAGTACTTC.

J is TRBJ2-5 and V is TRBV2; TRBD1 aligns across 10 bases. The J call is doubtful: the DNA matches TRBJ2-1 better. Looked up from germline, CDR1 is SNHLY and CDR2 is FYNNEI. There are 16 residues in the CDR3. CDR3 DNA sequence: TGTGCCAGCAGTGAAATCGGACAGGGGGGCGGCAATGAGCAGTTCTTC. Translation: CASSEIGQGGGNEQFF.

This rearrangement joins TRBV20-1 to TRBJ2-7; 11 bases line up with TRBD2. Trimming cost V 5 bases and J 2 bases; bases outside gene matches: 5. CDR1 is DFQATT and CDR2 is SNEGSKA in the germline V gene (reference sequence). The CDR3 covers 14 residues. This CDR3 reads CSAEGLADAYEQYF. DNA of the CDR3: TGCAGTGCTGAGGGACTAGCGGACGCCTACGAGCAGTACTTC.

This rearrangement joins TRBV5-1 to TRBJ2-7, with TRBD1 matching 10 bases. The CDR3 contains 14 residues. V gave up 3 bases and J gave up 6 bases; unmatched junction bases: 6. Germline V gives CDR1 SGHRS, CDR2 YFSETQ. This CDR3 reads CASSYSGTGAEQYF. The CDR3, as DNA: TGCGCCAGCAGCTACTCCGGGACAGGGGCCGAGCAGTACTTC.

This clonotype was detected only a few times. This chain links TRBV6-1 with TRBJ2-1, with 8 bases matching TRBD2. In germline, CDR1 is MNHNS, CDR2 SASEGT. The CDR3 is 16 amino acids. Trimming at V came to 1 base and at J to 1 base, leaving 3 bases not matched to a gene. CDR3 amino acids: CASSEGSGGSYNEQFF. The CDR3 bases are TGTGCCAGCAGTGAAGGATCGGGAGGGTCCTACAATGAGCAGTTCTTC.

This clonotype has only a few counts. This sequence joins TRBV7-8 and TRBJ2-7; TRBD2 matches at 7 bases. This CDR3 has 18 amino acids. With 5 bases clipped from V and 2 bases from J, the junction kept 18 bases outside the gene matches. The germline V gene has CDR1 SGHVS and CDR2 FQNEAQ. The CDR3 is CASSPRRVGIAGPYEQYF. The CDR3 DNA sequence: TGTGCCAGCAGCCCTCGAAGAGTTGGGATAGCGGGCCCCTACGAGCAGTACTTC.

This clonotype was counted between two and nine times. V and J are TRBV7-3 and TRBJ1-5; 7 nucleotides line up with TRBD1. The germline V gene encodes CDR1 SGHTA and CDR2 FQGTGA. Trimming cost V 8 bases and J 4 bases; bases outside gene matches: 5. The length of the CDR3 is 13 residues. CDR3 region: CASHQGQNQPQHF. In nucleotides, the CDR3 is TGTGCCAGCCACCAGGGACAGAATCAGCCCCAGCATTTT.

The rearrangement joins TRBV7-2 to TRBJ1-1; 10 nucleotides agree with TRBD1. V gave up 5 bases and J gave up 6 bases; unmatched junction bases: 6. The CDR3 is 14 amino acids. Germline CDR1 SGHTA, CDR2 FQGNSA. Written as DNA, the CDR3 is TGTGCCAGCAGCCAACGGACAGGGGGTGCTGAAGCTTTCTTT. It specifies CASSQRTGGAEAFF.

The V gene is TRBV29-1, the J gene TRBJ2-7, with D maybe TRBD1 (6 bases). The CDR3 is 15 amino acids. Germline-derived CDR1 and CDR2 are SQVTM and ANQGSEA. Trimming took 0 bases from V and 3 from J, leaving 15 bases between them. The CDR3 nucleotides read TGCAGCGTTGAAGATCAGGGGAAAGAAGGCTACGAGCAGTACTTC. Translated: CSVEDQGKEGYEQYF.

This sequence joins TRBV4-3 and TRBJ2-5; D is ambiguous. The J call is uncertain, as TRBJ2-7 better fits the DNA end. The CDR3 has 16 residues. Germline V gives CDR1 LGHNA, CDR2 YSLEER. The CDR3 spells CASSQDRVGNSYEQYF. In DNA form, the CDR3 reads TGCGCCAGCAGCCAAGATCGAGTGGGGAACTCCTACGAGCAGTACTTC.

This chain links TRBV20-1 with TRBJ1-1, with unresolved D. Trimming took off 0 bases at V and 3 bases at J, with 11 bases between the two ends. This CDR3 has 14 residues. Germline V gene data show CDR1 as DFQATT and CDR2 as SNEGSKA (reference sequence). The CDR3 spells CSARDQRTYTEAFF. CDR3 DNA sequence: TGCAGTGCTAGAGATCAAAGAACTTACACTGAAGCTTTCTTT.